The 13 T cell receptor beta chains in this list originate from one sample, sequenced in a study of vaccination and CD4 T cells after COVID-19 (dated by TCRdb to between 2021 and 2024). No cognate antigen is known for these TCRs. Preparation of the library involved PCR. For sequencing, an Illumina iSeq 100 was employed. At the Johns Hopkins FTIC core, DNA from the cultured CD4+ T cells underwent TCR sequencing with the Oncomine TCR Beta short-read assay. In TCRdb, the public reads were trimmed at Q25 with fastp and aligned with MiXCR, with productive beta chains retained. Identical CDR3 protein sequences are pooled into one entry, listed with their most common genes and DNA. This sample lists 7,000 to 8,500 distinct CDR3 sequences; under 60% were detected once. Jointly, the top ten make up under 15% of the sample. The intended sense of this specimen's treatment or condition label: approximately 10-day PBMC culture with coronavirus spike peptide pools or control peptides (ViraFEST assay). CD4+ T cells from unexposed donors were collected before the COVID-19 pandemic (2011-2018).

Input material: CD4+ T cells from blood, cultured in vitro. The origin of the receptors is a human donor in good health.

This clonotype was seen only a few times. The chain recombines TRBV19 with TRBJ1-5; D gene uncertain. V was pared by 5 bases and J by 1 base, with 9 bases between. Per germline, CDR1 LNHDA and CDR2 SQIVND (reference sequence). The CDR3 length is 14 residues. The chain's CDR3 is CASSSGPSNQPQHF. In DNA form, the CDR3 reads TGTGCCAGTAGTTCCGGGCCAAGCAATCAGCCCCAGCATTTT.

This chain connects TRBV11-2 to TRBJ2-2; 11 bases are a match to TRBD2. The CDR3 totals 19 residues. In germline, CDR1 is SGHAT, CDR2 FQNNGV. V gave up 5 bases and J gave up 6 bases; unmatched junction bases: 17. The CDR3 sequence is CASSVWLAGGRRGSGELFF. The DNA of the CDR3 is TGTGCCAGCAGCGTCTGGCTAGCGGGAGGAAGGAGGGGATCCGGGGAGCTGTTTTTT.

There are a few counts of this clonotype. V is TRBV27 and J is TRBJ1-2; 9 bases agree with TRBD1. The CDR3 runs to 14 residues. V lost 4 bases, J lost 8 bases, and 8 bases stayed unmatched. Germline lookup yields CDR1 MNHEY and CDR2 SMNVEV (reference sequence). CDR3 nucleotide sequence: TGTGCCAGCAGTTCAACGGGACAGGGTGGGGGCTACACCTTC. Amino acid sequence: CASSSTGQGGGYTF.

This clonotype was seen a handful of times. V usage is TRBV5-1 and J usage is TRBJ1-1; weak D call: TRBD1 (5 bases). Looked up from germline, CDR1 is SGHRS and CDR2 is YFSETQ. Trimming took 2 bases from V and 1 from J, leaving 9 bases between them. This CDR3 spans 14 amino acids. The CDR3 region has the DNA TGCGCCAGCAGCTTAGGAACAGGGAACACTGAAGCTTTCTTT. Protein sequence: CASSLGTGNTEAFF.

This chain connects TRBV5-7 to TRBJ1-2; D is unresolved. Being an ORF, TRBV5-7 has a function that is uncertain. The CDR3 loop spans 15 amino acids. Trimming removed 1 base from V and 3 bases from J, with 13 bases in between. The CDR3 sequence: CASSLTSGRDYGYTF. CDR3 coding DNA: TGTGCCAGCAGCTTGACATCGGGTAGGGACTATGGCTACACCTTC.

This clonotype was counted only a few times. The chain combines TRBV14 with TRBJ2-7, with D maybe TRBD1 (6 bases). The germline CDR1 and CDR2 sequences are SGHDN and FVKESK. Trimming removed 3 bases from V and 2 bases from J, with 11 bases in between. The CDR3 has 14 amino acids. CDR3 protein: CASSQLGQTYEQYF. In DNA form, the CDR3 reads TGTGCCAGCAGCCAGCTAGGACAGACCTACGAGCAGTACTTC.

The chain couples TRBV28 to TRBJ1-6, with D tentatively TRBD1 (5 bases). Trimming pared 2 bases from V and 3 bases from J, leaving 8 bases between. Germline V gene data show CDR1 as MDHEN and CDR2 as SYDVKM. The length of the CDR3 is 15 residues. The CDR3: CASSLRGNYNSPLHF. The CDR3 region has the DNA TGTGCCAGCAGTTTAAGGGGAAACTATAATTCACCCCTCCACTTT.

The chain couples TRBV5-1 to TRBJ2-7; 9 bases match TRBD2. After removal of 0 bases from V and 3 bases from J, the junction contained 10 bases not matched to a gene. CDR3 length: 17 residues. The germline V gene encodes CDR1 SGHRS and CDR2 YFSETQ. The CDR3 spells CASSLAPPAGGGYEQYF. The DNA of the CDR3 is TGCGCCAGCAGCTTGGCCCCCCCTGCGGGAGGGGGCTACGAGCAGTACTTC.

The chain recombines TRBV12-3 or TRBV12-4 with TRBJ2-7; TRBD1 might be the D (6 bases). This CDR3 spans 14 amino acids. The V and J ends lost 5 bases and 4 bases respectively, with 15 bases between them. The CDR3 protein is CASSGSGHGYEQYF. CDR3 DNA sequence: TGTGCCAGCAGTGGTTCGGGACACGGATACGAGCAGTACTTC.

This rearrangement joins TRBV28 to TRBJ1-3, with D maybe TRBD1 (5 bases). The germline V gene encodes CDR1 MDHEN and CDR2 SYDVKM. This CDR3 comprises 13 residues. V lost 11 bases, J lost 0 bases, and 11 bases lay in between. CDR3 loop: CAGGGLSGNTIYF. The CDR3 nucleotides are TGTGCCGGGGGGGGACTCTCTGGAAACACCATATATTTT.

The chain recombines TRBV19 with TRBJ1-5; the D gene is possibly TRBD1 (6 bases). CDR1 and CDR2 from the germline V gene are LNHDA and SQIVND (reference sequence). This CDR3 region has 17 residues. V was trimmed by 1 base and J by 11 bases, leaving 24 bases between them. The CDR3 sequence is CASSIAPREEGGRAQHF. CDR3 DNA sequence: TGTGCCAGTAGTATAGCCCCCCGGGAAGAGGGGGGGAGAGCCCAGCATTTT.

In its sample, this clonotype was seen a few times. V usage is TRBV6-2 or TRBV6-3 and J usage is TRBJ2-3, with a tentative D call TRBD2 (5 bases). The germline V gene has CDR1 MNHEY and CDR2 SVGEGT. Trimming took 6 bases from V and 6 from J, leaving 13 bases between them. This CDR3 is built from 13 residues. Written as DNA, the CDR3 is TGTGCCAGCAGGATACGGGGTACGGATACGCAGTATTTT. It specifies CASRIRGTDTQYF.

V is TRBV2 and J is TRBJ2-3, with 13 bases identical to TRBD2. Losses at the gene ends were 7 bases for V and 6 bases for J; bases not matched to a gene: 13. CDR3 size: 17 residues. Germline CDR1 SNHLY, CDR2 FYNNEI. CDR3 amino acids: CASTDYILAGGRDTQYF. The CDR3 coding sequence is TGTGCCAGCACCGACTATATACTAGCGGGAGGGCGTGATACGCAGTATTTT. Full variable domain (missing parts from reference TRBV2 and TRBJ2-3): EPEVTQTPSHQVTQMGQEVILRCVPISNHLYFYWYRQILGQKVEFLVSFYNNEISEKSEIFDDQFSVERPDGSNFTLKIRSTKLEDSAMYFCASTDYILAGGRDTQYFGPGTRLTVL.